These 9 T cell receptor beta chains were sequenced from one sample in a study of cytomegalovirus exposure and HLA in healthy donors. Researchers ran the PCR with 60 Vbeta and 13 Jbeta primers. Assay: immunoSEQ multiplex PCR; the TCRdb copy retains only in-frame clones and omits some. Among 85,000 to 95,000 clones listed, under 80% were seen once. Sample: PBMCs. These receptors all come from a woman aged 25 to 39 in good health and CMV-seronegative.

The CDR3 reads CASSLEGQGMLSGNTIYF. CDR3 in DNA: TGTGCCAGCAGCTTAGAGGGACAGGGGATGCTATCCGGAAACACCATATATTTT. The gene calls are TRBV7-2 and TRBJ1-3, with 10 nucleotides matching TRBD1. J lost 4 bases, V lost 1 base, and 10 bases had no gene match. In germline, CDR1 is SGHTA, CDR2 FQGNSA. This CDR3 region has 18 residues.

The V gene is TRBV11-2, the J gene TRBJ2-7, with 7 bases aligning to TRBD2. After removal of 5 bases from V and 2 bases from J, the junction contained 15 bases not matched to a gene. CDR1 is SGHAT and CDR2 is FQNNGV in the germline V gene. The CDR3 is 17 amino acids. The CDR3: CASSLMARLAGAYEQYF. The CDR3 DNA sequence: TGTGCCAGCAGCCTAATGGCCCGACTAGCCGGCGCCTACGAGCAGTACTTC. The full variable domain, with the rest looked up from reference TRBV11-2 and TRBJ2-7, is EAGVAQSPRYKIIEKRQSVAFWCNPISGHATLYWYQQILGQGPKLLIQFQNNGVVDDSQLPKDRFSAERLKGVDSTLKIQPAKLEDSAVYLCASSLMARLAGAYEQYFGPGTRLTVT.

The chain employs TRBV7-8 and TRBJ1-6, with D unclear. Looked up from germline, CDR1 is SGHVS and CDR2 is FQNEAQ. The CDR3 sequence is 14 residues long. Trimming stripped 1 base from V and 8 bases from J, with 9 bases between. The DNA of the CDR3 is TGTGCCAGCAGCTTAGTCGTTGCGGATTCACCCCTCCACTTT. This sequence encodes CASSLVVADSPLHF. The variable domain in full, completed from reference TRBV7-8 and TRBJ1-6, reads GAGVSQSPRYKVAKRGQDVALRCDPISGHVSLFWYQQALGQGPEFLTYFQNEAQLDKSGLPSDRFFAERPEGSVSTLKIQRTQQEDSAVYLCASSLVVADSPLHFGNGTRLTVT.

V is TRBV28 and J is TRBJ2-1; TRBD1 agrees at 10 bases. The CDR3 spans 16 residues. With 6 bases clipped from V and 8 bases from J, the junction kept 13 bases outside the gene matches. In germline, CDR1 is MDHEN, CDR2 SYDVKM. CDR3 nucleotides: TGTGCCAGCAGCCTAGGTGGGACAGGGGTTATCGATGAGCAGTTCTTC. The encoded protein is CASSLGGTGVIDEQFF.

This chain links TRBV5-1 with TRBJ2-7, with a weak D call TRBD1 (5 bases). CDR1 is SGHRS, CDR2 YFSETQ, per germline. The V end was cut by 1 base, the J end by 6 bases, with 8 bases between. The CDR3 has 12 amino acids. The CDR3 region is CASSLQGLEQYF. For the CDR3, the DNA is TGCGCCAGCAGCTTGCAGGGCCTCGAGCAGTACTTC.

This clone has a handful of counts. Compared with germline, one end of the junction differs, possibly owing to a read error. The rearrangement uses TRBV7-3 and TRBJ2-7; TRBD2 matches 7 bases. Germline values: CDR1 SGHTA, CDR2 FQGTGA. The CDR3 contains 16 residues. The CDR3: CASSFPRGDRSSEQYF. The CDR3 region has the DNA TGTGCCAGCAGCTTTCCACGGGGGGACCGGTCCTCCGAGCAGTACTTC.

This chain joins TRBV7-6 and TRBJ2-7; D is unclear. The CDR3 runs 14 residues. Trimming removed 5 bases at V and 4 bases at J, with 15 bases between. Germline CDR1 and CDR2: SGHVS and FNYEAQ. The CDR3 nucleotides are TGTGCCAGCAGCCCCGGTTGGGCTAAATACGAGCAGTACTTC. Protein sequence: CASSPGWAKYEQYF.

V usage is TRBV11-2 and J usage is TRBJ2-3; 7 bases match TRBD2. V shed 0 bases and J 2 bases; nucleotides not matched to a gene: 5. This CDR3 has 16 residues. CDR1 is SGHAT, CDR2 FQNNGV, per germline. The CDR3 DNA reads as TGTGCCAGCAGCTTAGACGGGAGGCCCACCACAGATACGCAGTATTTT. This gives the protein CASSLDGRPTTDTQYF.

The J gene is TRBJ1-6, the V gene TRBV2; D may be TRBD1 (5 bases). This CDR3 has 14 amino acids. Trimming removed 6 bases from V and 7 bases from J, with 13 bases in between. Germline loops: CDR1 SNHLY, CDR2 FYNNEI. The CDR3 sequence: CASRAGPQNSPLHF. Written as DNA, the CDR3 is TGTGCCAGCAGAGCGGGACCGCAAAATTCACCCCTCCACTTT.